Below, one T cell receptor beta chain is given with its context. The antigen remains unidentified. This entry is derived from a study of type 1 and type 2 diabetes patients. Across the study: A total of 18,976,912 paired-end reads came from the whole study. Notes on the study in general: Type 2 diabetes and control samples shared highly correlated V and J usage, averaging approximately 0.97.

The germline gives CDR1 SGHTA, CDR2 FQGNSA. V was pared by 2 bases and J by 4 bases, with 17 bases of the junction left unmatched. This CDR3 is built from 20 residues. Amplification started from genomic DNA. The TCR beta CDR3 region was amplified using 30 forward and 13 reverse primers. MiXCR was run by TCRdb on the multiplex PCR reads, yielding one entry per CDR3 protein. The sample has about 270,000 distinct CDR3 sequences, roughly 44% seen once. This sequence was found in a man in his late teens or twenties with type 2 diabetes. The chain joins TRBV7-2 to TRBJ2-1, with TRBD2 matching over 10 bases. The sequenced sample consisted of peripheral blood mononuclear cells (PBMCs). Written as DNA, the CDR3 is TGTGCCAGCAGCTTATTGTCTGGCCGGCCAGCGGGGGGGGGTTACAATGAGCAGTTCTTC. It translates to CASSLLSGRPAGGGYNEQFF.